This TCR beta chain was obtained from a study of T cell repertoires in cytomegalovirus infection. The study, taken as a whole, reports: The study found HLA-C-restricted CMV-specific TCR beta clonotypes dominating the ex vivo response.

In this sample, this clonotype turned up a few times. The antigen remains unidentified. The germline CDR1 and CDR2 sequences are MDHEN and SYDVKM. V was clipped by 5 bases and J by 3 bases; unmatched bases: 10. CDR3 length equals 16 residues. From the reads, TCRdb called clonotypes with MiXCR, one entry per CDR3 protein. The sample includes some 160,000 distinct CDR3 sequences, over 15% of them seen just once. The sequence was collected from a human donor in good health (CMV status not recorded). Some clones in this sample may be carry-over from other donors' samples. The chain couples TRBV28 to TRBJ2-7; 10 bases fit TRBD2. Sequencing input: CD8+ T cells from PBMCs. The CDR3 DNA sequence: TGTGCCAGCAGTGGGACCGGGACTAGCGAGTTCTACGAGCAGTACTTC. Translation: CASSGTGTSEFYEQYF.